This TCR beta chain was retrieved from a study of T cell responses to AZD1222 COVID-19 vaccine. A remark on this clone: Its antigen remains unidentified.

Libraries were prepared by immunoSEQ multiplex PCR; TCRdb keeps only in-frame clonotypes and omits some of them. The profile shows under 150,000 clones, approximately 91% of them singletons. This CDR3 region has 16 residues. CDR1 MNHEY and CDR2 SVGAGI come from the germline V gene. The ends lost 2 bases at V and 6 bases at J; junction bases unmatched: 11. Doses given second, at about 4 or about 12 weeks, were pooled. The study's findings and limits: Sampling captured repertoires only after the peak T cell response. CD4 TCRs associated with vaccination spanned spike, dominating at 160-218 and 743-854. Rises in breadth and depth of Spike-specific TCRs came after two AZD1222 doses.

The input for sequencing was peripheral blood, taken 28 days after the second AZD1222 dose. This TCR was recovered from an adult who received the AZD1222 COVID-19 vaccine. The chain joins TRBV6-5 to TRBJ1-2; 8 bases agree with TRBD1. CDR3 DNA sequence: TGTGCCAGCAGTTACGGACCCAAAGGACAGGGCGATGGCTACACCTTC. This encodes CASSYGPKGQGDGYTF.